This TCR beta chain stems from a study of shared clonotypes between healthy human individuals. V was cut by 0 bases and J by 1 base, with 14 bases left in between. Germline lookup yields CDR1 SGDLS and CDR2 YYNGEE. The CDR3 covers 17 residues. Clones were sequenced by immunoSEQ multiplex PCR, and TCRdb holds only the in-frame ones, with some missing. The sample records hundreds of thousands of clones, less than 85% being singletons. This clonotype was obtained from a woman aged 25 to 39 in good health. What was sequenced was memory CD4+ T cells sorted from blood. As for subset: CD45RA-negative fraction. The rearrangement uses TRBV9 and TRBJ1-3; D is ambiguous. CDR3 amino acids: CASSVALRAGSGNTIYF. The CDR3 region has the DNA TGTGCCAGCAGCGTAGCACTACGGGCCGGTTCTGGAAACACCATATATTTT.